Each of the 3 T cell receptor beta chains below was sequenced from the same sample in a study of T cells in Graves' hyperthyroidism and ophthalmopathy. Amplified TCR beta CDR3 regions came from RNA transcripts. HTBI primers drove first-round RT-PCR of the TCR CDR3. TCRdb recomputed calls from the multiplex PCR reads with MiXCR, one row per CDR3 protein. In the table there are around 720,000 distinct CDR3 sequences, under 45% of which are singletons. The sequencing sample was made of blood. These receptor sequences come from a woman aged 40 to 49 with Graves' hyperthyroidism.

This clonotype was picked up one time. This sequence may be a read error, since a much larger clone differs from it by one base. The V call is TRBV19, the J call TRBJ1-5, with D unresolved. CDR1 and CDR2 (germline): LNHDA, SQIVND (reference sequence). This CDR3 has 15 amino acids. CDR3 amino acids: CASSITGFGNRPQHF. CDR3 DNA sequence: TGTGCCAGTAGTATAACGGGTTTTGGCAATCGGCCCCAGCATTTT.

The chain uses TRBV11-1 and TRBJ1-2; 7 bases match TRBD1. Germline V gene lookup returns CDR1 SGHAT and CDR2 FQDESV (reference sequence). CDR3 length equals 15 residues. V lost 5 bases, J lost 1 base, and 7 bases stayed unmatched. CDR3 protein: CASSPRDSDNYGYTF. The CDR3, as DNA: TGTGCCAGCAGCCCTAGGGACAGCGATAACTATGGCTACACCTTC.

This clonotype was counted only a few times. The rearrangement links TRBV20-1 to TRBJ2-7; D may be TRBD2 (7 bases). Trimming stripped 6 bases from V and 2 bases from J, with 20 bases between. The V gene's germline CDR1 is DFQATT and CDR2 SNEGSKA (reference sequence). The CDR3 length is 15 residues. The CDR3 is CSAHTGASGTYEQYF. CDR3 sequence (DNA): TGCAGTGCCCACACGGGGGCAAGCGGGACCTACGAGCAGTACTTC.